This entry concerns a single T cell receptor beta chain. The target antigen is unknown. This sample was included in a study of chemoradiotherapy in HPV16-positive cancers. At the level of the study: Candidate HPV-specific clones and shared TCR motifs came from a couple of HPV16-positive patients.

The V gene's germline CDR1 is SQVTM and CDR2 ANQGSEA. The CDR3 runs to 13 residues. Points from the study as a whole: Candidate HPV-specific clones and E7-related TCR motifs grew in tumor during treatment.

Clones were read by immunoSEQ multiplex PCR, and TCRdb kept only the in-frame ones, dropping some. The sample comprises fewer than 4,500 clones, over 70% of which are singletons, and over 13% rests with the top ten. Sampling was carried out from a patient who underwent chemoradiotherapy. The gene calls are TRBV29-1 and TRBJ2-1; TRBD2 matches 10 bases. The clonotype originates from a human donor with HPV-associated anogenital cancer. CDR3 coding DNA: TGCAGTTCCAAAGGACTAGCGGAGGGGGGGCAGTTCTTC. Translation gives CSSKGLAEGGQFF.